This TCR beta chain emerged from a study of T cell repertoires in cytomegalovirus infection. Of note for this clonotype: Its antigen is unknown.

MiXCR, run by TCRdb on the reads, gives a single entry per CDR3 protein. The data hold around 800,000 distinct CDR3 sequences, with around a third observed a single time. The CDR3 totals 15 residues. Germline loops: CDR1 PRHDT, CDR2 FYEKMQ (reference sequence). V lost 2 bases and J lost 7, with 15 bases in between. The source is a human donor in good health (CMV status not recorded). Some clones in this sample may be carry-over from other donors' samples. The V call is TRBV13, the J call TRBJ2-1; D gene ambiguous. Sequenced here: cultured CD8+ T cells from PBMCs, sampled from culture after CMV antigen stimulation. CDR3 nucleotide sequence: TGTGCCAGCAGCTTACTACAGAGTGTTAGAAATGAGCAGTTCTTC. The encoded protein is CASSLLQSVRNEQFF.